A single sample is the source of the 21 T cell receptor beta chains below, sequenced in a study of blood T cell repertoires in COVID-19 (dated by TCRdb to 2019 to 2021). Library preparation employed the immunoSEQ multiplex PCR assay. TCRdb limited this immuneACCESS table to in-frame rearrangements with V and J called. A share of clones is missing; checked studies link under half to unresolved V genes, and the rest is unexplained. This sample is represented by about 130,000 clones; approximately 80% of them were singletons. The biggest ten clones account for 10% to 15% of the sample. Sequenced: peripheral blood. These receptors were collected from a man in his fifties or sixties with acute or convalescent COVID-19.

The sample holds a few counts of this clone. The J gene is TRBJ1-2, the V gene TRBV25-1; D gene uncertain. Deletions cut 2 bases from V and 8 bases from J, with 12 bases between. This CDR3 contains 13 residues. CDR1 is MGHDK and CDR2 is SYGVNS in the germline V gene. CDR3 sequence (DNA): TGTGCCAGCAGTGAACGGAGCAGCGACGGCTACACCTTC. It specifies CASSERSSDGYTF.

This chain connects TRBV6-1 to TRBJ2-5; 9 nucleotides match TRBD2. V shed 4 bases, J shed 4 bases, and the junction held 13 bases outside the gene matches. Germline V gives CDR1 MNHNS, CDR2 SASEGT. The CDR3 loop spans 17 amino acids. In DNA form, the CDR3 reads TGTGCCAGCAGTGCCACCCGGAATAGCGGGAGAGGAGAGACCCAGTACTTC. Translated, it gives CASSATRNSGRGETQYF.

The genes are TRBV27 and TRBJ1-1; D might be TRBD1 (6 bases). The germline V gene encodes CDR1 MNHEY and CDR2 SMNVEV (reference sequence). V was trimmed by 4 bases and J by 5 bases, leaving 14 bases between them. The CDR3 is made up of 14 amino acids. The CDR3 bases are TGTGCCAGCAGTTCAATTCAGGGGCATACTGAAGCTTTCTTT. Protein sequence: CASSSIQGHTEAFF.

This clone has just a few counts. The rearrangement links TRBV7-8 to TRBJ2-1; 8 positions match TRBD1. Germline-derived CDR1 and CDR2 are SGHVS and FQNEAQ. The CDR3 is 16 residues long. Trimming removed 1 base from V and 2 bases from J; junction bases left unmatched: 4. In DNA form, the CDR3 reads TGTGCCAGCAGCTTAGAAAGGGACAGGCCCTACAATGAGCAGTTCTTC. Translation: CASSLERDRPYNEQFF.

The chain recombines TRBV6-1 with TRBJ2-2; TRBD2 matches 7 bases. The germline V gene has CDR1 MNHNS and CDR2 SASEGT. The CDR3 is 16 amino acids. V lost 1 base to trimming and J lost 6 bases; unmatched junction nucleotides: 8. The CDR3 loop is CASSEDASGPSGELFF. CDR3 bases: TGTGCCAGCAGTGAAGATGCTAGCGGCCCGTCCGGGGAGCTGTTTTTT.

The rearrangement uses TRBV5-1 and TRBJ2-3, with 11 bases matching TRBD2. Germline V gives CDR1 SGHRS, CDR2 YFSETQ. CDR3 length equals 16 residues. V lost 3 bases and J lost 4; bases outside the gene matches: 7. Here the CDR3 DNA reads TGCGCCAGCAGCTACGCCCTAGCGGGAGGCGCAGATACGCAGTATTTT. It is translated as CASSYALAGGADTQYF.

DNA of the CDR3: TGTGCCAGCAGCAGCACCAGGACAGGGTTTCAAAAACTGTTTTTT. Translated: CASSSTRTGFQKLFF. V gene TRBV2 combines with J gene TRBJ1-4, with 8 bases aligning to TRBD1. The CDR3 spans 15 residues. V lost 6 bases, J lost 9 bases, and 12 bases stayed unmatched. The germline V gene has CDR1 SNHLY and CDR2 FYNNEI.

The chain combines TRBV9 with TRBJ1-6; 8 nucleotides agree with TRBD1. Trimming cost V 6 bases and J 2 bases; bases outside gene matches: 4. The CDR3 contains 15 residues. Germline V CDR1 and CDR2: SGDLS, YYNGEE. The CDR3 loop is CASKQGATYNSPLHF. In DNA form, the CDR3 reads TGTGCCAGCAAGCAGGGGGCCACCTATAATTCACCCCTCCACTTT. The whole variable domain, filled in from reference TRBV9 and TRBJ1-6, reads DSGVTQTPKHLITATGQRVTLRCSPRSGDLSVYWYQQSLDQGLQFLIQYYNGEERAKGNILERFSAQQFPDLHSELNLSSLELGDSALYFCASKQGATYNSPLHFGNGTRLTVT.

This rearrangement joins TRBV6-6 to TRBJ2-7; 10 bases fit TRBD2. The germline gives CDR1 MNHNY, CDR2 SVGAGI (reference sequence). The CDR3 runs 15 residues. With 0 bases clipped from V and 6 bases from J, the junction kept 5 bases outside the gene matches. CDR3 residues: CASSYSTSGRGEQYF. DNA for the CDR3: TGTGCCAGCAGTTACTCGACTAGCGGGCGCGGCGAGCAGTACTTC.

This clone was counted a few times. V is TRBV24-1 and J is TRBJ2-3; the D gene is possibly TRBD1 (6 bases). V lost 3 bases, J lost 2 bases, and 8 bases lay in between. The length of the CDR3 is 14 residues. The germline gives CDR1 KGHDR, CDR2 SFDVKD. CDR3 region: CATSDPGDTDTQYF. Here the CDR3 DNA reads TGTGCCACCAGTGATCCAGGGGACACAGATACGCAGTATTTT.

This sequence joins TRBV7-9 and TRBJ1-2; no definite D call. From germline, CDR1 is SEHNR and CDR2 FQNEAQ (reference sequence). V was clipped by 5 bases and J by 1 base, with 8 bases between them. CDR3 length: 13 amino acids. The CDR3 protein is CASSKGDNYGYTF. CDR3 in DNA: TGTGCCAGCAGCAAGGGAGATAACTATGGCTACACCTTC.

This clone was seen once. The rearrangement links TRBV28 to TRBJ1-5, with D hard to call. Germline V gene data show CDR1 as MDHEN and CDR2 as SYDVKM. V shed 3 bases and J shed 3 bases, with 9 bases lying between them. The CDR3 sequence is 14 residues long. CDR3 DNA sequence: TGTGCCAGCAGTTTTGGAGGGAACAATCAGCCCCAGCATTTT. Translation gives CASSFGGNNQPQHF.

The CDR3 region has the DNA TGTGCCAGCAGCCCGGACAGGGTAGGCTCACCCCTCCACTTT. Amino acid sequence: CASSPDRVGSPLHF. This chain joins TRBV2 and TRBJ1-6, with TRBD1 matching 8 bases. The CDR3 has 14 residues. The V gene's germline CDR1 is SNHLY and CDR2 FYNNEI. V was pared by 6 bases and J by 10 bases, with 8 bases of the junction left unmatched.

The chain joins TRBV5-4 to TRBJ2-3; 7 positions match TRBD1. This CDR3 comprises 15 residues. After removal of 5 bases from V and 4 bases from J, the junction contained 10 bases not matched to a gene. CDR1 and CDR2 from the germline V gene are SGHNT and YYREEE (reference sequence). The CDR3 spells CASSPDRRGPDTQYF. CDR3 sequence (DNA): TGTGCCAGCAGTCCGGACAGGAGAGGGCCAGATACGCAGTATTTT. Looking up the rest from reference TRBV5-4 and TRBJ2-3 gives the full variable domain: ETGVTQSPTHLIKTRGQQVTLRCSSQSGHNTVSWYQQALGQGPQFIFQYYREEENGRGNFPPRFSGLQFPNYSSELNVNALELDDSALYLCASSPDRRGPDTQYFGPGTRLTVL.

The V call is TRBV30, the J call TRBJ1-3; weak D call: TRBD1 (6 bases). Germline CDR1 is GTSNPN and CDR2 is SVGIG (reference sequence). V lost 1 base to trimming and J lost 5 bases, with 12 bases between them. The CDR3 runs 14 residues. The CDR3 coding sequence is TGTGCCTGGAGTGCGCAGGGGACCCGAAACACCATATATTTT. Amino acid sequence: CAWSAQGTRNTIYF. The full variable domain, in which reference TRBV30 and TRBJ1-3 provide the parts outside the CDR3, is SQTIHQWPATLVQPVGSPLSLECTVEGTSNPNLYWYRQAAGRGLQLLFYSVGIGQISSEVPQNLSASRPQDRQFILSSKKLLLSDSGFYLCAWSAQGTRNTIYFGEGSWLTVV.

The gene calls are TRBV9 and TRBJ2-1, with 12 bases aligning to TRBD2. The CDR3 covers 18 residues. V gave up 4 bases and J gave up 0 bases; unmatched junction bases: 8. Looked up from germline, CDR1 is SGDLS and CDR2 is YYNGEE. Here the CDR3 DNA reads TGTGCCAGCAGCCCGAGGACTAGCGGGGCAAGCTCCTACAATGAGCAGTTCTTC. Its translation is CASSPRTSGASSYNEQFF.

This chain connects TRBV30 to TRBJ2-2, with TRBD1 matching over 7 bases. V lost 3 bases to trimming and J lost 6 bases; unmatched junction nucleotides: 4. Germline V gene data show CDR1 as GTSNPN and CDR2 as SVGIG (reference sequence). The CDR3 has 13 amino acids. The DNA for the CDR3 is TGTGCCTGGAGATCGACAGGGTCCGGGGAGCTGTTTTTT. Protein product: CAWRSTGSGELFF.

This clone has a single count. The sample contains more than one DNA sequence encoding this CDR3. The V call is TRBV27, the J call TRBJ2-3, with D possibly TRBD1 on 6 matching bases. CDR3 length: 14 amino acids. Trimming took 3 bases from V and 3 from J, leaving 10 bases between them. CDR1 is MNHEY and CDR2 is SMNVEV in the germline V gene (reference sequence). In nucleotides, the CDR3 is TGTGCCAGCAGTTTTCGACAGGTTACAGATACGCAGTATTTT. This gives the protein CASSFRQVTDTQYF.

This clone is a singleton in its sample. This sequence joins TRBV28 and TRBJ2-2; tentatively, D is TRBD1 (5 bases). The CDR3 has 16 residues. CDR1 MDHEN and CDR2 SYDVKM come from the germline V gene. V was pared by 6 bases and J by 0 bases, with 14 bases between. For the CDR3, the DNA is TGTGCCAGCAGCTCCCCTGTAGGGGCGAACACCGGGGAGCTGTTTTTT. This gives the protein CASSSPVGANTGELFF.

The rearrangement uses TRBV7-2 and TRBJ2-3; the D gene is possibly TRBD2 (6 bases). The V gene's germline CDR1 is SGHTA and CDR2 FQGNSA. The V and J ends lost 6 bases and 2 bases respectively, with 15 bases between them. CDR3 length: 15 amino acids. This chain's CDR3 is CASSLSRGTTDTQYF. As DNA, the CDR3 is TGTGCCAGCAGTTTGTCACGGGGGACCACAGATACGCAGTATTTT.

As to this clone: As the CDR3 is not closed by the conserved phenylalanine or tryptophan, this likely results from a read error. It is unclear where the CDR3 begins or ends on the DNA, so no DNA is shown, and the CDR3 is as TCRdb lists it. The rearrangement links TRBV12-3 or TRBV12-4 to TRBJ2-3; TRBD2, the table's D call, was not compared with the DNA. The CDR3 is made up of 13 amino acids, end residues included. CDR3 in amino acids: CASSEGLAGAPRL.